This passage covers 12 T cell receptor beta chains from one sample sequenced in a study of T cell responses to AZD1222 COVID-19 vaccine. Some clones are missing from TCRdb's copy, which holds only in-frame ones; the method was immunoSEQ multiplex PCR. The repertoire holds over 120,000 clones, with about nine tenths as singletons. The sample was peripheral blood, taken on day 0 of AZD1222 vaccination. Source of these receptors: an adult in good health.

V and J are TRBV29-1 and TRBJ2-7; a weak D match, TRBD2 (6 bases). The CDR3 consists of 14 residues. Trimming shortened V by 4 bases and J by 0 bases, and 13 bases separated the two germline ends. CDR1 is SQVTM and CDR2 is ANQGSEA in the germline V gene. The CDR3 spells CSVGFSGSSYEQYF. CDR3 DNA: TGCAGCGTTGGTTTTAGCGGAAGCTCCTACGAGCAGTACTTC.

V and J are TRBV5-1 and TRBJ1-5; the D gene is possibly TRBD1 (6 bases). Per germline, CDR1 SGHRS and CDR2 YFSETQ. V lost 4 bases and J lost 5, with 19 bases in between. CDR3 length equals 16 residues. The CDR3 reads CASSPIGGAGDQPQHF. CDR3 bases: TGCGCCAGCAGCCCCATTGGGGGGGCGGGAGATCAGCCCCAGCATTTT.

J is TRBJ2-1 and V is TRBV6-4; TRBD2 matches 9 bases. Trimming at V came to 5 bases and at J to 8 bases, leaving 7 bases not matched to a gene. This CDR3 spans 14 amino acids. Germline V lookup: CDR1 MRHNA, CDR2 SNTAGT. CDR3 coding DNA: TGTGCCAGCAGTATTAAGTTAGCGGGAGATGAGCAGTTCTTC. Its protein is CASSIKLAGDEQFF.

The V gene is TRBV28, the J gene TRBJ2-7, with 9 bases matching TRBD1. Germline lookup yields CDR1 MDHEN and CDR2 SYDVKM. The CDR3 loop spans 15 amino acids. V shed 4 bases, J shed 2 bases, and the junction held 6 bases outside the gene matches. The CDR3 coding sequence is TGTGCCAGCAGTTCACCCGGGACAGGGACCTACGAGCAGTACTTC. Translating it yields CASSSPGTGTYEQYF.

V usage is TRBV18 and J usage is TRBJ1-3; weak D call: TRBD1 (5 bases). Germline assignment: CDR1 KGHSH and CDR2 LQKENI. The CDR3 consists of 14 residues. Trimming removed 3 bases at V and 7 bases at J, with 13 bases between. The CDR3 DNA is TGTGCCAGCTCACCGCCAGGGCGGTCGAACACCATATATTTT. Encoded protein: CASSPPGRSNTIYF.

V usage is TRBV5-8 and J usage is TRBJ2-1, with D perhaps TRBD1 or TRBD2 (7 bases each). Germline-derived CDR1 and CDR2 are SGHTS and YDEGEE. This CDR3 is built from 15 residues. The V end was cut by 5 bases, the J end by 5 bases, with 17 bases between. CDR3: CASRSTGRVDNEQFF. CDR3 nucleotide sequence: TGTGCCAGCAGGTCGACAGGGAGGGTCGACAATGAGCAGTTCTTC. The full variable domain, in which reference TRBV5-8 and TRBJ2-1 provide the parts outside the CDR3, is EAGVTQSPTHLIKTRGQQATLRCSPISGHTSVYWYQQALGLGLQFLLWYDEGEERNRGNFPPRFSGRQFPNYSSELNVNALELEDSALYLCASRSTGRVDNEQFFGPGTRLTVL.

The rearrangement uses TRBV18 and TRBJ1-6, with D unresolved. Trimming removed 0 bases from V and 9 bases from J, with 3 bases in between. The CDR3 covers 12 residues. The germline V gene encodes CDR1 KGHSH and CDR2 LQKENI. CDR3: CASSPPGSPLHF. The CDR3 coding sequence is TGTGCCAGCTCACCACCGGGTTCACCCCTCCACTTT.

The chain employs TRBV12-3 or TRBV12-4 and TRBJ2-1, with a possible D match to TRBD2 (6 bases). Trimming removed 6 bases at V and 6 bases at J, with 12 bases between. This CDR3 comprises 13 residues. The CDR3 DNA is TGTGCCAGCAGCCGGAGGGAAGCCAATGAGCAGTTCTTC. This codes for CASSRREANEQFF.

The chain uses TRBV10-3 and TRBJ2-5, with 7 bases lining up with TRBD1. The CDR3 totals 21 residues. Trimming cost V 0 bases and J 4 bases; bases outside gene matches: 23. Germline V CDR1 and CDR2: ENHRY, SYGVKD. In nucleotides, the CDR3 is TGTGCCATCAGTGAGTCGACGCTCCCCAAACACTTTAACAGGGGTGCAGAGACCCAGTACTTC. Translating it yields CAISESTLPKHFNRGAETQYF.

The rearrangement joins TRBV11-3 to TRBJ2-1; D is unresolved. The CDR3 spans 12 residues. The V gene lost 4 bases and the J gene lost 9 bases, with 10 bases spanning the gap. Germline values: CDR1 SGHNT, CDR2 YENEEA. CDR3 bases: TGTGCCAGCAGCTACTCTGAAAGTGAGCAGTTCTTC. Protein product: CASSYSESEQFF. Together with reference TRBV11-3 and TRBJ2-1, the CDR3 gives the full variable domain: EAGVVQSPRYKIIEKKQPVAFWCNPISGHNTLYWYLQNLGQGPELLIRYENEEAVDDSQLPKDRFSAERLKGVDSTLKIQPAELGDSAVYLCASSYSESEQFFGPGTRLTVL.

The chain combines TRBV11-2 with TRBJ2-7; 8 nucleotides agree with TRBD1. The germline CDR1 and CDR2 sequences are SGHAT and FQNNGV. V was pared by 3 bases and J by 3 bases, with 4 bases of the junction left unmatched. The CDR3 covers 14 residues. The chain's CDR3 is CASSLTGVIYEQYF. CDR3 nucleotides: TGTGCCAGCAGCTTGACAGGGGTTATCTACGAGCAGTACTTC.

The rearrangement joins TRBV19 to TRBJ1-4; D is uncertain. This CDR3 contains 16 residues. Germline CDR1 and CDR2: LNHDA and SQIVND (reference sequence). Trimming stripped 1 base from V and 8 bases from J, with 17 bases between. The CDR3 nucleotides are TGTGCCAGTAGTATAGGACGGGCAGCGGGCACCGAAAAACTGTTTTTT. Its translation is CASSIGRAAGTEKLFF.